This T cell receptor (beta chain) is drawn from a study of blood T cell repertoires in COVID-19 (dated by TCRdb to 2020 to 2021). For the study in its entirety: Samples covering the acute and convalescent phases of COVID-19 were provided by collaborators in the United States, Italy and Spain. The dataset comprised deeply sampled blood TCRbeta repertoires from subjects exposed to, actively infected with, or recovered from COVID-19. The repertoires were released in a freely available public database meant as a resource for research on the immune response to SARS-CoV-2. The samples were drawn from the first 160 participants of the ongoing ImmuneRACE study and from 1,254 subjects provided by 6 global collaborators. Nearly every sample came with metadata listing a de-identified subject ID, COVID-19 status, age in years and sex. The material from the prospective study consisted of cDNA or gDNA derived from T cells, B-cell-depleted T cells, or PBMCs. HLA class I and class II types, where available, came from metadata supplied by the sample provider rather than from assay-based typing. General conclusions and limits of the study: The amount of clinical and demographic metadata varied by source and participant and was provided uncurated.

A remark on this clone: No cognate antigen has been identified for it. The record has no base qualities; no much larger clone is one base away.

CDR1 and CDR2 are drawn from the germline V gene (reference sequence): SEHNR, FQNEAQ. V has 5 bases trimmed and J has 2 bases trimmed; junction bases matching no gene number 11. From the cysteine up to the phenylalanine, the CDR3 has a length of 17 residues. Only the CDR3 portion is preserved as DNA: 51 bases, with reading frame beginning at the first base. TCRbeta CDR3 regions were amplified from genomic DNA using the immunoSEQ Assay, a bias-controlled multiplex PCR. In the paper's pipeline: The number of nucleated cells in each sample was estimated by amplification of reference gene primers within the assay. To quantify the absolute abundance of each unique TCRbeta CDR3 rearrangement, sequence reads were collapsed and filtered. For each sample, productive Simpson clonality was calculated as the square root of Simpson's diversity index over productive rearrangements. Held by TCRdb, this immuneACCESS table contains in-frame sequences only and omits some clones. Under half of the omission traces to an unresolved V gene where checked; the cause of the rest is unknown. D and trimming come from the DNA, and the V and J calls and clone size come from that table. For this sample there are 120,000 to 150,000 clones; around four fifths appear just once. The ten largest make up 2.5% to 3% of the sample.

Collaborating institutions collected whole blood in K2EDTA tubes following their own protocols. For TCRbeta analysis, collaborator samples were shipped as frozen whole blood, as isolated PBMCs, or as DNA extracted from either sample type. The TCR comes from a woman in her forties with active or convalescent COVID-19. The sequence joins TRBV7-9 to TRBJ2-3; 9 nucleotides in the junction match TRBD1. Sequenced input: peripheral blood. The nucleotide sequence reads as follows: TGTGCCAGCAGCGATTTCCGGGACAGGGATTTCACAGATACGCAGTATTTT. This sequence encodes CASSDFRDRDFTDTQYF.